The 18 T cell receptor beta chains presented below share a single source sample, sequenced in a study of T-cell reconstitution after alpha-beta-depleted transplantation in children. Preparation of the TCRbeta library was carried out with unique molecular identifiers. TCRdb re-derived calls from the PCR reads in MiXCR, one entry per CDR3 protein. The repertoire has some 490,000 distinct CDR3 sequences, around 13% of them found once; the top ten carry approximately 5.4%. Specimen: PBMCs from the stem cell graft donor, collected from the stem cell graft. The source is a human donor who donated a stem cell graft to a child with combined immunodeficiency.

This CDR3 reads CASSPPGGQGVYEQYF. Here the CDR3 DNA reads TGTGCCAGCTCACCACCGGGCGGACAGGGGGTCTACGAGCAGTACTTC. V and J are TRBV18 and TRBJ2-7, with 10 bases matching TRBD1. Germline V gene lookup returns CDR1 KGHSH and CDR2 LQKENI. After removal of 0 bases from V and 3 bases from J, the junction contained 5 bases not matched to a gene. The CDR3 is 16 amino acids.

The chain combines TRBV9 with TRBJ2-7; 7 nucleotides agree with TRBD1. Trimming took 3 bases from V and 6 from J; bases not matched to a gene: 15. This CDR3 is 16 amino acids long. Germline values: CDR1 SGDLS, CDR2 YYNGEE. CDR3 DNA: TGTGCCAGCAGCGACAATTGGGACAGACCTACAGGCGAGCAGTACTTC. Translating gives CASSDNWDRPTGEQYF.

The rearrangement links TRBV12-3 or TRBV12-4 to TRBJ2-5; TRBD2 matches 14 bases. The CDR3 extends over 14 amino acids. Losses at the gene ends were 8 bases for V and 7 bases for J; bases not matched to a gene: 6. This chain's CDR3 is CASGLGLAGATQYF. DNA of the CDR3: TGTGCCAGCGGGTTGGGACTAGCGGGGGCGACCCAGTACTTC.

This clonotype was counted a few times. The chain has TRBV3-1 and TRBJ2-3; D unresolved. Between the trimmed V and J ends, which lost 1 base and 5 bases, there was a span of 13 bases. The germline gives CDR1 LGHDT, CDR2 YNNKEL (reference sequence). The CDR3 totals 15 residues. CDR3 protein: CASSQGYGFQDTQYF. CDR3 in DNA: TGTGCCAGCAGCCAAGGATACGGCTTTCAAGATACGCAGTATTTT.

About this clonotype itself: The junction differs from germline at one of its ends, possibly a read error. This sequence joins TRBV30 and TRBJ2-7; 13 positions match TRBD2. The CDR3 length is 14 residues. The germline CDR1 and CDR2 sequences are GTSNPN and SVGIG (reference sequence). As DNA, the CDR3 is TGTGCCTGGAGTGTAACCGGACTAGCGGGGGTACCTGGTTTC. Residues: CAWSVTGLAGVPGF.

This clonotype came up a few times. This rearrangement joins TRBV28 to TRBJ2-7; a possible D gene is TRBD1 (6 bases). CDR1 and CDR2 (germline): MDHEN, SYDVKM. Trimming left V 7 bases short and J 2 bases short, with 15 bases between. CDR3 length equals 14 residues. Here the CDR3 reads CASNQGRVAYEQYF. Written as DNA, the CDR3 is TGTGCCAGCAATCAGGGGCGCGTGGCCTACGAGCAGTACTTC. Complete variable domain (other parts from reference TRBV28 and TRBJ2-7): DVKVTQSSRYLVKRTGEKVFLECVQDMDHENMFWYRQDPGLGLRLIYFSYDVKMKEKGDIPEGYSVSREKKERFSLILESASTNQTSMYLCASNQGRVAYEQYFGPGTRLTVT.

In this sample, this clonotype turned up a few times. CDR3 sequence: CSVAPGETQYF. The DNA of the CDR3 is TGCAGCGTTGCACCTGGGGAGACCCAGTACTTC. The chain couples TRBV29-1 to TRBJ2-5; D unresolved. The CDR3 is 11 amino acids. Germline-derived CDR1 and CDR2 are SQVTM and ANQGSEA. Trimming left V 4 bases short and J 5 bases short, with 8 bases between.

The sample holds many counts of this clonotype. The chain recombines TRBV6-2 or TRBV6-3 with TRBJ1-1, with a possible D match to TRBD1 (5 bases). Looked up from germline, CDR1 is MNHEY and CDR2 is SVGEGT. The length of the CDR3 is 15 residues. Trimming removed 6 bases from V and 0 bases from J, with 14 bases in between. DNA for the CDR3: TGTGCCAGCAGATTTGGGGCGTCGGTGAACACTGAAGCTTTCTTT. It codes for CASRFGASVNTEAFF.

The sample holds a few counts of this clonotype. V is TRBV12-3 or TRBV12-4 and J is TRBJ1-6, with 9 bases identical to TRBD1. The CDR3 sequence is 16 residues long. J gave up 6 bases and V 2 bases, and 5 bases lay outside the gene matches. The CDR3 sequence: CASSLTGGSGNSPLHF. Written as DNA, the CDR3 is TGTGCCAGCAGTTTAACAGGGGGCTCGGGTAATTCACCCCTCCACTTT.

This clonotype was counted between two and nine times. The CDR3 region is CAAGLETQYF. For the CDR3, the DNA is TGTGCCGCAGGGTTAGAGACCCAGTACTTC. The V call is TRBV28, the J call TRBJ2-5, with TRBD1 as a possible D gene (5 bases). V dropped 11 bases and J dropped 4 bases, with 8 bases sitting between them. Germline V gives CDR1 MDHEN, CDR2 SYDVKM. The CDR3 extends over 10 amino acids.

In this sample, this clonotype turned up many times. J is TRBJ2-2 and V is TRBV4-3; D unclear. The germline gives CDR1 LGHNA, CDR2 YSLEER. The CDR3 loop spans 14 amino acids. The ends were cut back, 1 base at V and 3 bases at J, with 6 bases in the middle. This chain's CDR3 is CASSQGTHTGELFF. The DNA of the CDR3 is TGCGCCAGCAGCCAAGGTACCCACACCGGGGAGCTGTTTTTT.

This clonotype was detected ten times or more. This chain connects TRBV4-2 to TRBJ2-1; TRBD1 is a possible D gene (6 bases). V dropped 7 bases and J dropped 4 bases, with 23 bases sitting between them. CDR3 length: 17 residues. The germline V gene encodes CDR1 LGHNA and CDR2 YNFKEQ. CDR3 protein: CASKLDPTPQGYNEQFF. DNA of the CDR3: TGTGCCAGCAAGCTAGACCCGACCCCACAGGGATACAATGAGCAGTTCTTC.

This clonotype was counted at least ten times. This chain's CDR3 is CASSLTGWTDSGANVLTF. Written as DNA, the CDR3 is TGTGCCAGCAGCCTTACAGGGTGGACCGACTCTGGGGCCAACGTCCTGACTTTC. The chain couples TRBV13 to TRBJ2-6; the D gene is possibly TRBD1 (6 bases). This CDR3 spans 18 amino acids. V was clipped by 5 bases and J by 0 bases, with 17 bases between them. From germline, CDR1 is PRHDT and CDR2 FYEKMQ (reference sequence).

This clonotype was counted only a few times. This chain joins TRBV11-1 and TRBJ2-2; TRBD1 is a possible D gene (6 bases). Trimming removed 5 bases at V and 0 bases at J, with 19 bases between. CDR3 size: 18 residues. Germline V gene data show CDR1 as SGHAT and CDR2 as FQDESV (reference sequence). DNA of the CDR3: TGTGCCAGCAGCGTTACCGACAGGCAATCTCCGAACACCGGGGAGCTGTTTTTT. Its protein product is CASSVTDRQSPNTGELFF.

The rearrangement joins TRBV6-2 or TRBV6-3 to TRBJ2-2; TRBD2 agrees at 8 bases. The CDR3 runs to 13 residues. Germline trimming cut 8 bases from V and 6 bases from J; bases unmatched to any gene: 5. Germline V gene sequence: CDR1 MNHEY, CDR2 SVGEGT. CDR3 protein: CASSQRESGELFF. The CDR3 DNA reads TGTGCCAGCTCACAGCGGGAGTCCGGGGAGCTGTTTTTT.

This clonotype was found many times. The chain uses TRBV6-5 and TRBJ2-1; 11 nucleotides align to TRBD2. The V gene end was trimmed by 4 bases and the J gene end by 6 bases; junction bases not matched to a gene: 5. Per germline, CDR1 MNHEY and CDR2 SVGAGI. The CDR3 consists of 15 residues. DNA of the CDR3: TGTGCCAGCAGTTTCGGGACTAGCGGCAGCAATGAGCAGTTCTTC. Residues: CASSFGTSGSNEQFF.

V and J are TRBV20-1 and TRBJ2-5; D gene ambiguous. The CDR3 totals 11 residues. Trimming stripped 6 bases from V and 5 bases from J, with 10 bases between. Germline CDR1 and CDR2: DFQATT and SNEGSKA (reference sequence). The CDR3 sequence: CSAPGPETQYF. CDR3 bases: TGCAGTGCCCCCGGCCCCGAGACCCAGTACTTC.

This clonotype was detected a few times. This sequence joins TRBV11-2 and TRBJ2-5, with D possibly being TRBD1 or TRBD2 (5 bases each). Trimming shortened V by 0 bases and J by 7 bases, and 9 bases separated the two germline ends. Germline-derived CDR1 and CDR2 are SGHAT and FQNNGV. CDR3 length equals 13 residues. Written as DNA, the CDR3 is TGTGCCAGCAGCTTAGATAATGGGGGGACCCAGTACTTC. As protein: CASSLDNGGTQYF.